Listed here are 5 T cell receptor beta chains from one sample, sequenced in a study of STAT3 mutations in large granular lymphocyte leukemia. Their recognized antigens are unknown. General study findings and limits: Every T-cell large granular lymphocyte leukemia patient had at least one immunodominant TCR beta clonotype.

Profiled with immunoSEQ multiplex PCR; TCRdb holds only in-frame clones, not every one. The sample has tens of thousands of clones, approximately 94% seen once. Sequencing was performed on peripheral blood mononuclear cells. The receptors here all came from a man aged 40-50 years with T-cell large granular lymphocyte leukemia. Some clones in this sample may be carry-over from other donors' samples.

This chain joins TRBV18 and TRBJ1-5, with 8 bases fitting TRBD1. This CDR3 region has 13 residues. The V gene's germline CDR1 is KGHSH and CDR2 LQKENI. V shed 6 bases and J 3 bases; nucleotides not matched to a gene: 1. In nucleotides, the CDR3 is TGTGCCAGCTCCCAGGGGGCCAATCAGCCCCAGCATTTT. It is translated as CASSQGANQPQHF.

The chain employs TRBV30 and TRBJ1-2; D remains ambiguous. The CDR3 extends over 11 amino acids. The germline V gene encodes CDR1 GTSNPN and CDR2 SVGIG (reference sequence). Between the trimmed V and J ends, which lost 4 bases and 4 bases, there was a span of 7 bases. The CDR3 spells CAWKGRYGYTF. CDR3 DNA: TGTGCCTGGAAGGGTCGCTATGGCTACACCTTC.

The CDR3 spells CASSLQWGDGNEKLFF. In DNA form, the CDR3 reads TGCGCCAGCAGCCTCCAATGGGGCGATGGGAATGAAAAACTGTTTTTT. V and J are TRBV5-1 and TRBJ1-4, with a possible D match to TRBD1 (5 bases). This CDR3 is 16 amino acids long. Germline V gene data show CDR1 as SGHRS and CDR2 as YFSETQ. V lost 4 bases to trimming and J lost 5 bases, with 18 bases between them.

The V call is TRBV9, the J call TRBJ1-6, with 10 bases identical to TRBD1. The germline V gene has CDR1 SGDLS and CDR2 YYNGEE. V shed 4 bases and J 6 bases; nucleotides not matched to a gene: 7. The CDR3 extends over 16 amino acids. DNA of the CDR3: TGTGCCAGCAGCCCAACCGGGACAGGGGCTAATTCACCCCTCCACTTT. This codes for CASSPTGTGANSPLHF.

The chain joins TRBV7-9 to TRBJ2-3; no reliable D call. Looked up from germline, CDR1 is SEHNR and CDR2 is FQNEAQ (reference sequence). The CDR3 runs 11 residues. V was clipped by 7 bases and J by 6 bases, with 8 bases between them. The CDR3 DNA is TGTGCCAGCAACTCCGCGGATACGCAGTATTTT. Translated, it gives CASNSADTQYF.